This T cell receptor (beta chain) was found in a study of a mutant IDH1 vaccine in newly diagnosed glioma. Across the study: Vaccine dosing followed radiotherapy by 4-6 weeks, or accompanied temozolomide cycles.

A note on this clone: What it binds is unknown.

V was clipped by 6 bases and J by 5 bases, with 6 bases between them. The CDR3 spans 11 residues. Germline V gene lookup returns CDR1 MDHEN and CDR2 SYDVKM. Time point: week 5, during vaccination. Mutant IDH1 20-mer peptide, at 300 ug, made up each vaccine dose, with topical imiquimod. Assay: immunoSEQ multiplex PCR; the TCRdb copy retains only in-frame clones and omits some. The profile shows about 75,000 clones, roughly 91% of them singletons. The TCR sequence derives from a woman aged 50 to 60 with glioma. The chain joins TRBV28 to TRBJ2-3; the D is unclear. The sequencing here drew on PBMCs, taken from a glioma patient whose treatment included an IDH1 peptide vaccine. CDR3 amino acids: CASRLIDTQYF. The CDR3 nucleotides read TGTGCCAGCAGGCTCATAGATACGCAGTATTTT.